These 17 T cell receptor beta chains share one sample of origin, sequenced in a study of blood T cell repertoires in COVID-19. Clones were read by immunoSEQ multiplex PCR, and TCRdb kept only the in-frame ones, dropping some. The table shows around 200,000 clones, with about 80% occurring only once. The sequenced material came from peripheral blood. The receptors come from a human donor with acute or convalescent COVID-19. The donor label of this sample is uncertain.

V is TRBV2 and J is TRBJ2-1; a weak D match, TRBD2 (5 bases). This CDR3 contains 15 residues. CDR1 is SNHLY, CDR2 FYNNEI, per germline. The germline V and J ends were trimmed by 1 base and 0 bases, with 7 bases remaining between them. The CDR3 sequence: CASSEGGFSYNEQFF. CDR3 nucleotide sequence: TGTGCCAGCAGTGAAGGCGGGTTCTCCTACAATGAGCAGTTCTTC.

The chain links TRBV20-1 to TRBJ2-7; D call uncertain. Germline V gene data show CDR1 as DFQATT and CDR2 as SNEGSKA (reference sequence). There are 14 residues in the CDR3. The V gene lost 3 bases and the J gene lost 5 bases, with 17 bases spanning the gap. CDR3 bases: TGCAGTGCTAGTTCCCCTTTGGCCGACAACGAGCAGTACTTC. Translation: CSASSPLADNEQYF.

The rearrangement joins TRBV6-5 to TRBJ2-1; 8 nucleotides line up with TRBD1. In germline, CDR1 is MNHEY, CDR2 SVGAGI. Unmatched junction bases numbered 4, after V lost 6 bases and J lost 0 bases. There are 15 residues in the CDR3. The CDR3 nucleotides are TGTGCCAGCAGCTCGACAGGGGTCTCCTACAATGAGCAGTTCTTC. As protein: CASSSTGVSYNEQFF.

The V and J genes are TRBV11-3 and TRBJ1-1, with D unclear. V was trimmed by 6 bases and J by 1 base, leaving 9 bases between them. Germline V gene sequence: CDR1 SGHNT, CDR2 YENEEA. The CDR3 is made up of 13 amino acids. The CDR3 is CASSRSGNTEAFF. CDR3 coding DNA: TGTGCCAGCAGTAGGAGCGGGAACACTGAAGCTTTCTTT.

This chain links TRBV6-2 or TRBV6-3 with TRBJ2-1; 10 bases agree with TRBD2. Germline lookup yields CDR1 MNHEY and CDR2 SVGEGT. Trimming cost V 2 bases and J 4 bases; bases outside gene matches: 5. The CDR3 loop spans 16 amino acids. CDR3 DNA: TGTGCCAGCAGTTACCCTAGCGGGAGAGGGTACAATGAGCAGTTCTTC. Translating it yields CASSYPSGRGYNEQFF.

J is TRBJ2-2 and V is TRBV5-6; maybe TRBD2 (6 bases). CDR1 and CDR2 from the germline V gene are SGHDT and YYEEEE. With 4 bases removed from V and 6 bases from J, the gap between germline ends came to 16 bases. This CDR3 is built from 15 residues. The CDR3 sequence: CASSTGLLSPGELFF. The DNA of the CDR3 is TGTGCCAGCAGCACGGGACTCCTCAGCCCCGGGGAGCTGTTTTTT.

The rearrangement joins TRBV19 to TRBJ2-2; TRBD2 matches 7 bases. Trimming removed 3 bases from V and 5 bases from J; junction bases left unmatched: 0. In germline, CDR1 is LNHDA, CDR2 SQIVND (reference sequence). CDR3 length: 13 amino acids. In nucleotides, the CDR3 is TGTGCCAGTAGTATCGGGGGGACCGGGGAGCTGTTTTTT. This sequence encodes CASSIGGTGELFF.

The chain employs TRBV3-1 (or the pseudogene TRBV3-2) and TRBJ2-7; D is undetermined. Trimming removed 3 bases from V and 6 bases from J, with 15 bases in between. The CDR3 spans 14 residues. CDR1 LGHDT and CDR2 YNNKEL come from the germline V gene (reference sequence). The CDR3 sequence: CASSQEPFWAEQYF. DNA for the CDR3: TGTGCCAGCAGCCAGGAACCCTTCTGGGCCGAGCAGTACTTC.

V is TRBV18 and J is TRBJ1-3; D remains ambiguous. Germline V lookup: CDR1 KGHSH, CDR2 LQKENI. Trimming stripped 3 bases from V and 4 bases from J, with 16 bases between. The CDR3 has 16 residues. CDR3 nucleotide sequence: TGTGCCAGCTCACCCGACACTCCTAACTCGGGAAACACCATATATTTT. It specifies CASSPDTPNSGNTIYF.

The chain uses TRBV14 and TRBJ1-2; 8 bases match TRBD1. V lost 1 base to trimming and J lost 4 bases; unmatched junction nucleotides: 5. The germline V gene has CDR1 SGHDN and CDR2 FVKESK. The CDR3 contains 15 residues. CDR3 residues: CASSQGGTGFYGYTF. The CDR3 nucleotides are TGTGCCAGCAGCCAAGGGGGGACAGGATTCTATGGCTACACCTTC.

The CDR3 DNA reads TGCGCCAGCAGCGCGGACAGCGCTGAAGCTTTCTTT. Protein sequence: CASSADSAEAFF. The chain carries TRBV5-1 and TRBJ1-1, with D perhaps matching TRBD1 (6 bases). V lost 4 bases, J lost 6 bases, and 10 bases lay in between. The length of the CDR3 is 12 residues. Germline V gene lookup returns CDR1 SGHRS and CDR2 YFSETQ.

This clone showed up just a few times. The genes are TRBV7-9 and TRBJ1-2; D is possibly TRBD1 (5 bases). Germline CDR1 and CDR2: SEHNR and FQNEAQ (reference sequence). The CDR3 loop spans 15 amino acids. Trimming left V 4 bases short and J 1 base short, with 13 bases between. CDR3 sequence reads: CASSSRQSFNYGYTF. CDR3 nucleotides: TGTGCCAGCAGCTCCCGACAGAGTTTTAACTATGGCTACACCTTC.

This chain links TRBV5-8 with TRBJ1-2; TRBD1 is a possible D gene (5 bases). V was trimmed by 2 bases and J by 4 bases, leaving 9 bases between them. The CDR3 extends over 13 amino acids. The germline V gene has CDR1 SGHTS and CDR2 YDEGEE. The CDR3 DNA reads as TGTGCCAGCAGCTTACAGGAGTTCTATGGCTACACCTTC. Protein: CASSLQEFYGYTF.

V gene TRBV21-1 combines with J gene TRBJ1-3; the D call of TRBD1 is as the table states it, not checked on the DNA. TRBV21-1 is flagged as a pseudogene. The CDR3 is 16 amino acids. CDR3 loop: CASSRLDRRSGNTIYF. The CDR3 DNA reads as TGTGCCAGCAGCAGGCTTGACAGACGCTCTGGAAACACCATATATTTT.

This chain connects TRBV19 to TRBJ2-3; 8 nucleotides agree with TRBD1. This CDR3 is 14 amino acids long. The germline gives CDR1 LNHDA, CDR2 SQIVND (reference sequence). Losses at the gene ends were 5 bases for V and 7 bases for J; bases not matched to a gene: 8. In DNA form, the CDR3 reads TGTGCCAGTAGTCCGACAGGGGTCATGAATACGCAGTATTTT. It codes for CASSPTGVMNTQYF.

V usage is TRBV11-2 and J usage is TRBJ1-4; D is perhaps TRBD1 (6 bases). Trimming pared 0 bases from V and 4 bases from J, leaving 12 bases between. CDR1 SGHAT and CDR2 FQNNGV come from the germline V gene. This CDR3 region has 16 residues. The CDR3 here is CASSLDQGTSNEKLFF. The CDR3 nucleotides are TGTGCCAGCAGCTTAGATCAGGGGACAAGTAATGAAAAACTGTTTTTT.

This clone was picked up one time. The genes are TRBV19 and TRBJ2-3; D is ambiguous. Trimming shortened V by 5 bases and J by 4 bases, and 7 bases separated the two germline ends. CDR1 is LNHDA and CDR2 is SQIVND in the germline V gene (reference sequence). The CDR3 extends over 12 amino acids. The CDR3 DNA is TGTGCCAGTAGTCAATCGGCAGATACGCAGTATTTT. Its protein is CASSQSADTQYF.